This T cell receptor beta chain derives from a study of PD-1 blockade in classical Hodgkin lymphoma. Every one of the patients relapsed after autologous stem cell transplantation (brentuximab vedotin exposure was variable). When best responses were assessed, they were complete response, partial response or progressive disease. In germline, CDR1 is SNHLY, CDR2 FYNNEI. Trimming left V 1 base short and J 5 bases short, with 0 bases between. There are 12 residues in the CDR3. Notes on the study in general: By C4D1, CD4+ diversity increased significantly, especially in complete responders.

Sequenced by immunoSEQ multiplex PCR; TCRdb stores in-frame clones only, minus some. In the table there are about 40,000 clones, more than 75% of which are singletons. As for this clone: The antigen remains unidentified.

The source was peripheral blood mononuclear cells (PBMCs), collected at baseline. The clonotype originates from a human donor with classical Hodgkin lymphoma. The chain joins TRBV2 to TRBJ1-6; no clear D. DNA for the CDR3: TGTGCCAGCAGTGAAGATAATTCACCCCTCCACTTT. Its protein is CASSEDNSPLHF.